The entry below gives a single T cell receptor beta chain sequence along with its context. Its target is unknown. Assay used: immunoSEQ multiplex PCR; TCRdb lists only in-frame clones, some missing. The repertoire includes nearly 300,000 clones, 60% to 80% of them detected once, and about 5.3% sits in the top ten. The sample originates from a study of cytotoxic CD8 clonotypes in ibrutinib-treated CLL. The wider study: Partial response occurred in roughly 25 patients and complete response in 2; at median approximately 68 months, roughly 15 remained remitted and roughly twelve progressed. Response sampling came at median roughly 11 months of treatment, ranging roughly 6 to 36 months. Study observations and caveats: The clonality went up when patients responded to ibrutinib and dropped back toward baseline at progression.

Germline V gene data show CDR1 as SGHAT and CDR2 as FQNNGV. This CDR3 has 16 amino acids. Trimming at V came to 3 bases and at J to 7 bases, leaving 10 bases not matched to a gene. The chain carries TRBV11-2 and TRBJ2-2, with 8 bases that match TRBD1. The receptor comes from a human donor with chronic lymphocytic leukemia. The input for sequencing was PBMCs, taken at disease progression, from a patient treated with ibrutinib. The CDR3 sequence: CASSFYGQGVSGELFF. As DNA, the CDR3 is TGTGCCAGCAGCTTTTATGGACAGGGCGTCAGCGGGGAGCTGTTTTTT.